This T cell receptor beta chain was obtained from a study of cytomegalovirus exposure and HLA in healthy donors. Study outcomes and limitations: A further, later analysis showed that HLA-associated TCR beta chains (compared with equally common others) were more clonally expanded. Sequencing likely caused a cluster of highly shared sequence variants.

V lost 9 bases and J lost 0, with 24 bases in between. The CDR3 consists of 18 residues. Germline loops: CDR1 SGHNT, CDR2 YYREEE (reference sequence). With regard to this clone: Antigen: not known.

In nominal health when sampled, donors likely had unrecorded immune exposures nonetheless. PCR used 60 Vbeta primers and 13 Jbeta primers. Measured with immunoSEQ multiplex PCR; TCRdb has only the in-frame clones, and not every one. The table includes 200,000 or so clones, approximately 80% detected once. V gene TRBV5-4 combines with J gene TRBJ2-2, with D perhaps matching TRBD1 (6 bases). This receptor was taken from a woman aged 30 to 39 in good health and CMV-seropositive. The sample consisted of PBMCs. The CDR3 region is CATEPKANRAANTGELFF. The CDR3, as DNA: TGTGCCACCGAACCCAAAGCCAACAGGGCCGCGAACACCGGGGAGCTGTTTTTT. Supplemented by reference TRBV5-4 and TRBJ2-2, the full variable domain reads ETGVTQSPTHLIKTRGQQVTLRCSSQSGHNTVSWYQQALGQGPQFIFQYYREEENGRGNFPPRFSGLQFPNYSSELNVNALELDDSALYLCATEPKANRAANTGELFFGEGSRLTVL.